This T cell receptor beta chain is from a study of T cells in Graves' hyperthyroidism and ophthalmopathy. Study-wide points: Before onset, by a median of approximately 6.2 months, the model predicted ophthalmopathy.

This CDR3 is 16 amino acids long. The V gene's germline CDR1 is MDHEN and CDR2 SYDVKM. The V and J ends lost 3 bases and 5 bases, in that order; junction bases with no gene match: 12. Subjects aged 18 to 65 presented with newly diagnosed hyperthyroidism of less than 2 months' duration. This clonotype occurred a few times. Its antigen is currently unknown. Amplified TCR beta CDR3 regions derived from RNA transcripts. First-round RT-PCR of the TCR CDR3 relied on the HTBI primer set. TCRdb ran MiXCR on the multiplex PCR reads and lists one entry per CDR3 protein. The data show a few hundred thousand distinct CDR3 sequences, less than 20% seen once.

J is TRBJ2-5 and V is TRBV28; TRBD2 agrees at 7 bases. The clonotype was recovered from a woman aged 25 to 45 with Graves' hyperthyroidism. The sequencing input was blood. The CDR3 here is CASSFPAPGLLETQYF. The CDR3 DNA sequence: TGTGCCAGCAGTTTCCCCGCACCGGGACTACTCGAGACCCAGTACTTC.